This TCR beta chain was sequenced in a study of immune characterization of retroperitoneal liposarcoma (dated by TCRdb to about 2019). Libraries were constructed by PCR. TCRdb shows the sequencer as NextSeq 500. TCRdb passed the public sequencing reads through fastp at Q25 and MiXCR, retaining productive beta sequences. Entries that share a CDR3 protein sequence are merged under the most common genes and DNA. For this sample the table gives approximately 9,000 distinct CDR3 sequences, of which roughly 25% were detected only once. Roughly 8.2% of the sample is in the top ten clones. Only one count was recorded for this clonotype. It has no known antigen specificity. No much larger clone is present one base from it, and per-base qualities are unavailable. A read on its own is weak evidence. Material: tumor tissue. This receptor was taken from a male donor with retroperitoneal liposarcoma.

The DNA sequence follows: TGTGCCAGCAGCGTAGCGGGGGGCACACACAATGAGCAGTACTTC. The resulting protein is CASSVAGGTHNEQYF. The chain joins TRBV6-4 to TRBJ2-5, and 10 junctional nucleotides match TRBD2. The germline V gene provides CDR1 MRHNA and CDR2 SNTAGT. The CDR3 covers 15 residues, taking in both the cysteine and the phenylalanine. The sequence is cut down to CDR3 DNA, 45 bases in frame from base 1. At the junction V is shortened by 6 bases and J by 11 bases; bases outside the gene matches: 15.